The entry below gives a single T cell receptor beta chain sequence along with its context. The sample comes from a study of blood T cells in healthy people across ages. As for the study in general: Through template switching, about one barcoded beta molecule was captured per two T cells, as measured in model experiments.

Germline CDR1 SGDLS, CDR2 YYNGEE. This CDR3 has 13 amino acids. The V end lost 0 bases, the J end lost 8 bases, and 11 bases lay between the germline ends. RNA extraction gave at least 5 micrograms of total RNA per sample. Alongside a J-beta primer mix, a sample-barcoded 5' primer served in a second PCR lasting about 7 to 11 cycles. Tags on each cDNA molecule came from a template-switch adaptor with 12 random nucleotides. TCRdb fed the 5' RACE reads into MiXCR, producing one record per CDR3 protein. The sample yields approximately 1,700,000 distinct CDR3 sequences, roughly 43% seen once. The sequencing sample was made of blood. The receptor was isolated from a human donor in good health. This chain links TRBV9 with TRBJ1-2; a possible D gene is TRBD1 (5 bases). In DNA form, the CDR3 reads TGTGCCAGCAGCGTAGCCCAGGGAGGCGGCTACACCTTC. Translating gives CASSVAQGGGYTF.